The rows below give T cell receptor beta chains drawn from one sample of a study of blood T cell repertoires in COVID-19. The table came from immunoSEQ multiplex PCR; TCRdb's copy has only in-frame clones and leaves some out. The sample lists 150,000 to 160,000 clones, around 87% occurring once. Sequencing was done on a sample of peripheral blood. The receptors were sampled from a woman aged 40 to 50 with acute or convalescent COVID-19. CDR3s include the opening cysteine and the closing phenylalanine or tryptophan. The D gene is left open where the match is weak. A clone size is listed for some rows: how often the clone was seen (once, few, many), or a class if it is expanded.

>TRBJ1-2|.|TRBV7-9|.
TGTGCCAGCAGCTTAGAGGCGGGGCATCCGTCGGACTATGGCTACACCTTC
CASSLEAGHPSDYGYTF
>TRBJ2-7|.|TRBV6-2/TRBV6-3|TRBD2
TGTGCCAGCAGTTACGATACTCCTAGCGGGGGGGCCTACGAGCAGTACTTC
CASSYDTPSGGAYEQYF
>TRBJ2-2|.|TRBV7-9|.
TGTGCCAGCAGCTCAGTTAACACCGGGGAGCTGTTTTTT
CASSSVNTGELFF
>TRBJ1-1|.|TRBV7-8|.
TGTGCCAGCAGCTTAGAAAGGAGTTTGAACACTGAAGCTTTCTTT
CASSLERSLNTEAFF
>TRBJ2-7|few|TRBV2|.
TGTGCCAGCAGTCCTGGGCTAGCGAAGAGCTACGAGCAGTACTTC
CASSPGLAKSYEQYF
>TRBJ1-2|.|TRBV19|.
TGTGCCAGTAGTATAGGAGGCGTAAGTAACTATGGCTACACCTTC
CASSIGGVSNYGYTF
>TRBJ2-5|.|TRBV2|TRBD1
TGTGCCAGCAGGCCAGGGACAGGGACGGAGACCCAGTACTTC
CASRPGTGTETQYF
>TRBJ2-1|.|TRBV10-2|TRBD2
TGCGCCAGCAGCGAAATAGCGGGACTTTCTGTGGCCTACAATGAGCAGTTCTTC
CASSEIAGLSVAYNEQFF
>TRBJ1-2|.|TRBV28|.
TGTGCCAGCAGTCTTCCGGGGTGGAACTATGGCTACACCTTC
CASSLPGWNYGYTF
>TRBJ2-2|.|TRBV29-1|.
TGCAGCGTTGTTACAGGACCGAACACCGGGGAGCTGTTTTTT
CSVVTGPNTGELFF
>TRBJ1-2|.|TRBV9|.
TGTGCCAGCAGCGCCGACAGATCCTATGGCTACACCTTC
CASSADRSYGYTF
>TRBJ1-2|.|TRBV30|TRBD1
TGTGCCTGGAGTGTTTTATCCCGGGACAGGGTTTTTGGCTACACCTTC
CAWSVLSRDRVFGYTF
>TRBJ2-7|.|TRBV19|TRBD1
TGTGCCAGTAGTATAGATCGAGTCTTAGACAGGGGCAGTCCCTACGAGCAGTACTTC
CASSIDRVLDRGSPYEQYF
>TRBJ2-1|.|TRBV18|TRBD2
TGTGCCAGCTCACGCCAAATTAGGACTAGCTCCTACAATGAGCAGTTCTTC
CASSRQIRTSSYNEQFF